A selection of T cell receptor beta chains follows, all from one sample in a study of PD-1 blockade in mismatch repair-deficient tumors. Libraries were prepared by immunoSEQ multiplex PCR; TCRdb keeps only in-frame clonotypes and omits some of them. The sample lists roughly 53,000 clones, around 80% seen once, with more than 2.5% in the top ten. The sample here was peripheral blood, taken 4 weeks after starting pembrolizumab. The receptors originated from an adult with mismatch repair-deficient cancer. Each CDR3 is given with its conserved first and last residue. D genes are given only for firm matches. Rows give clone size only sometimes, using once, few, many, or a class for an expanded clone.

CASKPLARTGANVLTF TGTGCCAGCAAACCACTAGCTCGAACTGGGGCCAACGTCCTGACTTTC NA TRBJ2-6 medium-sized TRBV21-1 16
CASSLGTGGFEQYF TGTGCCAGCAGCTTGGGCACAGGGGGCTTCGAGCAGTACTTC TRBD1 TRBJ2-7 NA TRBV5-5 14
CASSQGHEGSTDTQYF TGCGCCAGCAGCCAAGGTCACGAGGGTAGCACAGATACGCAGTATTTT NA TRBJ2-3 NA TRBV4-3 16
CASSFEGGSNQPQHF TGCGCCAGCAGCTTCGAGGGGGGTAGCAATCAGCCCCAGCATTTT NA TRBJ1-5 NA TRBV5-1 15
CVSGGMGVNQPQHF TGTGTGTCAGGGGGAATGGGGGTCAATCAGCCCCAGCATTTT TRBD1 TRBJ1-5 NA TRBV6-1 14
CASRLAWTDSNQPQHF TGTGCAAGTCGCTTAGCGTGGACGGATAGCAATCAGCCCCAGCATTTT NA TRBJ1-5 NA TRBV12-2 16
CASSTGGGGTGELFF TGTGCCAGCAGCACCGGCGGAGGAGGCACCGGGGAGCTGTTTTTT NA TRBJ2-2 NA TRBV5-8 15
CASSLDRGKSNEQFF TGTGCCAGCAGCTTAGACAGGGGTAAAAGCAATGAGCAGTTCTTC NA TRBJ2-1 NA TRBV11-2 15
CASTARLAADTQYF TGTGCCAGCACCGCGAGGCTAGCCGCAGATACGCAGTATTTT NA TRBJ2-3 NA TRBV27 14
CSVDIWRGEETQYF TGCAGCGTTGACATATGGCGGGGGGAAGAGACCCAGTACTTC TRBD2 TRBJ2-5 NA TRBV29-1 14
CASSPFGTSGNEQFF TGTGCCAGCAGCCCCTTTGGGACATCCGGCAATGAGCAGTTCTTC NA TRBJ2-1 NA TRBV9 15
CASSQEDGRGPGLTGELFF TGTGCCAGCAGCCAAGAAGATGGAAGGGGGCCAGGGCTAACCGGGGAGCTGTTTTTT TRBD1 TRBJ2-2 NA TRBV4-2 19
CASSDGLAGRSDTQYF TGTGCCAGCAGTGACGGACTAGCGGGAAGGTCAGATACGCAGTATTTT TRBD2 TRBJ2-3 NA TRBV2 16
CASNAGAARDTEAFF TGTGCCAGCAACGCAGGGGCTGCTAGGGACACTGAAGCTTTCTTT NA TRBJ1-1 NA TRBV2 15
CASRMGALSYNEQFF TGTGCCAGCAGGATGGGGGCCCTCTCCTACAATGAGCAGTTCTTC NA TRBJ2-1 NA TRBV2 15
CAVGDTQYF TGTGCCGTCGGGGATACGCAGTATTTT NA TRBJ2-3 NA TRBV27 9
CASVDRGYMNEQFF TGCGCCAGCGTAGACAGGGGGTATATGAATGAGCAGTTCTTC TRBD1 TRBJ2-1 NA TRBV10-2 14
CASSLSRTGGTDTQYF TGTGCCAGCAGTCTGAGCCGGACAGGGGGCACAGATACGCAGTATTTT TRBD1 TRBJ2-3 once TRBV5-5 16
CASSLSSTGGQMRYTF TGCGCCAGCAGCTTGTCTTCAACAGGGGGCCAAATGAGGTACACCTTC TRBD1 TRBJ1-2 NA TRBV5-1 16
CASSDPSQGLETQYF TGTGCCAGCAGTGACCCATCGCAGGGCTTGGAGACCCAGTACTTC NA TRBJ2-5 NA TRBV25-1 15
CASSLSLDNEQFF TGTGCCAGCAGCTTAAGCCTAGACAATGAGCAGTTCTTC NA TRBJ2-1 few TRBV7-3 13
CASSFQGIDGYTF TGTGCCAGTAGTTTCCAGGGTATTGATGGCTACACCTTC NA TRBJ1-2 NA TRBV19 13
CASSLGAHTDTQYF TGTGCCAGCAGCTTGGGTGCCCACACAGATACGCAGTATTTT NA TRBJ2-3 NA TRBV5-6 14
CAWSMPTNTGELFF TGTGCCTGGAGTATGCCGACGAACACCGGGGAGCTGTTTTTT NA TRBJ2-2 NA TRBV30 14
CASSQNLGTGVTDTQYF TGCGCCAGCAGCCAAAATCTAGGGACAGGGGTCACAGATACGCAGTATTTT TRBD1 TRBJ2-3 few TRBV4-1 17
CASSSARGFSYNEQFF TGCGCCAGCAGCTCCGCCAGAGGGTTCTCCTACAATGAGCAGTTCTTC NA TRBJ2-1 NA TRBV5-1 16
CASSQDEGGGNTIYF TGTGCCAGCAGCCAAGATGAGGGGGGAGGAAACACCATATATTTT NA TRBJ1-3 large TRBV4-2 15
CASSLGGNTIYF TGTGCCAGCAGCTTAGGGGGAAACACCATATATTTT NA TRBJ1-3 few TRBV7-2 12
CASSADREKNTEAFF TGTGCCAGCAGCGCCGACAGGGAAAAGAACACTGAAGCTTTCTTT TRBD1 TRBJ1-1 once TRBV5-4 15
CASSPKTSGRAESYNEQFF TGTGCCAGCTCACCCAAGACTAGCGGGAGGGCCGAGAGTTACAATGAGCAGTTCTTC TRBD2 TRBJ2-1 once TRBV18 19
CASSSRTGAGEGMNTEAFF TGCGCCAGCAGCTCTAGGACAGGGGCCGGAGAGGGAATGAACACTGAAGCTTTCTTT TRBD1 TRBJ1-1 NA TRBV5-1 19
CASSLRGVSYEQYF TGTGCCAGCAGCTTGAGGGGGGTTAGCTACGAGCAGTACTTC NA TRBJ2-7 NA TRBV7-8 14
CASSPRDTRGTEAFF TGTGCCAGCAGCCCTCGGGACACCAGGGGCACTGAAGCTTTCTTT NA TRBJ1-1 NA TRBV9 15
CASSGLAGLNEQYF TGCGCCAGCAGCGGACTAGCGGGACTCAACGAGCAGTACTTC TRBD2 TRBJ2-7 NA TRBV10-2 14
CASSGGGGRHNEQFF TGTGCCAGCTCGGGAGGGGGCGGGAGGCACAATGAGCAGTTCTTC NA TRBJ2-1 NA TRBV2 15
CASSFPSEDRQTEETQYF TGTGCCAGCAGCTTTCCTAGCGAAGATCGACAAACCGAAGAGACCCAGTACTTC NA TRBJ2-5 NA TRBV7-3 18
CASSHRTSGTFTGELFF TGTGCCAGCAGTCACAGGACTAGCGGGACCTTCACCGGGGAGCTGTTTTTT TRBD2 TRBJ2-2 NA TRBV6-9 17
CASSPDLRNNEQFF TGCGCCAGCAGTCCAGATTTGCGGAACAATGAGCAGTTCTTC NA TRBJ2-1 NA TRBV5-1 14
CASSRGGTGAYEQYF TGTGCCAGCTCGCGGGGTGGGACAGGGGCCTACGAGCAGTACTTC TRBD1 TRBJ2-7 NA TRBV18 15
CASSQEGPPYNEQFF TGTGCCAGCTCTCAAGAGGGACCACCATACAATGAGCAGTTCTTC NA TRBJ2-1 NA TRBV25-1 15
CSVSSPGGVRTDTQYF TGCAGCGTGTCCTCCCCAGGGGGAGTCCGTACAGATACGCAGTATTTT TRBD1 TRBJ2-3 NA TRBV29-1 16
CASSPQLSGANVLTF TGTGCCAGCAGCCCACAGTTATCTGGGGCCAACGTCCTGACTTTC NA TRBJ2-6 NA TRBV7-2 15
CAWSVPFGELFF TGTGCCTGGAGTGTCCCATTCGGGGAGCTGTTTTTT NA TRBJ2-2 NA TRBV30 12
CAISKGLAGANTGELFF TGTGCCATCAGTAAGGGACTAGCGGGCGCCAACACCGGGGAGCTGTTTTTT TRBD2 TRBJ2-2 NA TRBV10-3 17
CASSLRTGQSYNEQFF TGTGCCAGCAGCCTACGGACAGGCCAGTCCTACAATGAGCAGTTCTTC TRBD1 TRBJ2-1 NA TRBV5-4 16
CASSPYRGSETQYF TGTGCCAGCTCACCGTACAGGGGATCGGAGACCCAGTACTTC TRBD1 TRBJ2-5 NA TRBV18 14
CASSRDRGDTEAFF TGTGCCAGCAGCCGGGACAGGGGAGACACTGAAGCTTTCTTT TRBD1 TRBJ1-1 once TRBV9 14
CASQSDHNEQFF TGTGCCAGCCAGAGCGATCACAATGAGCAGTTCTTC NA TRBJ2-1 few TRBV14 12
CAWSVTGYTEAFF TGTGCCTGGAGTGTAACAGGGTACACTGAAGCTTTCTTT NA TRBJ1-1 NA TRBV30 13
CASSHAWKDQETQYF TGTGCCAGCAGCCATGCATGGAAGGATCAAGAGACCCAGTACTTC NA TRBJ2-5 NA TRBV7-8 15